The 32 T cell receptor beta chains below were found in one sample sequenced in a study of post-analysis software for immune sequencing data. General study results and limits: Roughly 5 TRBV segments, TRBV5-6, TRBV5-1 and TRBV20-1 among them, were found more frequent in patients than controls.

Built from TCR beta cDNA, the libraries had unique molecular identifiers in them. TCRdb independently ran MiXCR on the PCR reads; one entry per CDR3 protein. The table lists hundreds of thousands of distinct CDR3 sequences, about 32% of them singletons, with about 0.5% in the top ten. These receptors' antigens are unknown. Sequenced sample: blood. The receptor set was obtained from a girl aged 5-17 years with multiple sclerosis.

This clonotype was seen a handful of times. The chain combines TRBV20-1 with TRBJ2-4, with 15 bases lining up with TRBD2. The J segment lost 1 base and the V segment lost 6 bases, leaving 10 bases of the junction unmatched. The CDR3 consists of 18 residues. Germline loops: CDR1 DFQATT, CDR2 SNEGSKA (reference sequence). CDR3 DNA sequence: TGCAGTGCCCAGAGGACTAGCGGGGGGGCCGGGGCCAAAAACATTCAGTACTTC. It is translated as CSAQRTSGGAGAKNIQYF.

This rearrangement joins TRBV10-3 to TRBJ1-1; D unresolved. The germline CDR1 and CDR2 sequences are ENHRY and SYGVKD. V dropped 0 bases and J dropped 5 bases, with 25 bases sitting between them. The CDR3 consists of 19 residues. The DNA of the CDR3 is TGTGCCATCAGTGAGTCGATTGTGTTCTCGGGCTCTCCGGGGACTGAAGCTTTCTTT. Protein: CAISESIVFSGSPGTEAFF.

This clonotype occurred a few times. The CDR3 region is CASTPKEAGDDRSYEQYF. The CDR3 DNA sequence: TGTGCCAGCACCCCCAAAGAGGCAGGGGATGATAGGTCCTACGAGCAGTACTTC. V usage is TRBV7-8 and J usage is TRBJ2-7; tentatively, D is TRBD1 (6 bases). CDR1 and CDR2 from the germline V gene are SGHVS and FQNEAQ. Between the trimmed V and J ends, which lost 7 bases and 1 base, there was a span of 26 bases. The CDR3 is 18 residues long.

This clonotype was detected many times. The chain recombines TRBV29-1 with TRBJ1-5; 7 bases align to TRBD1. The ends lost 4 bases at V and 4 bases at J; junction bases unmatched: 7. The CDR3 totals 14 residues. Germline CDR1 is SQVTM and CDR2 is ANQGSEA. The CDR3 region has the DNA TGCAGCGTTGGAATTGAGGGGGCTAATCAGCCCCAGCATTTT. Residues: CSVGIEGANQPQHF. The whole variable domain, filled in from reference TRBV29-1 and TRBJ1-5, reads SAVISQKPSRDICQRGTSLTIQCQVDSQVTMMFWYRQQPGQSLTLIATANQGSEATYESGFVIDKFPISRPNLTFSTLTVSNMSPEDSSIYLCSVGIEGANQPQHFGDGTRLSIL.

This clonotype was counted only a few times. This chain connects TRBV9 to TRBJ2-7; D possibly corresponds to TRBD2 (7 bases). The V gene's germline CDR1 is SGDLS and CDR2 YYNGEE. The CDR3 has 11 amino acids. Trimming took 7 bases from V and 6 from J, leaving 11 bases between them. As DNA, the CDR3 is TGTGCCAGCGGGGGCGGGGGCGAGCAGTACTTC. Its translation is CASGGGGEQYF.

The V gene is TRBV5-1, the J gene TRBJ1-2; 9 positions agree with TRBD1. Per germline, CDR1 SGHRS and CDR2 YFSETQ. The CDR3 spans 13 residues. Unmatched junction bases numbered 5, after V lost 3 bases and J lost 8 bases. The chain's CDR3 is CASSSQGAEGYTF. In nucleotides, the CDR3 is TGCGCCAGCAGCTCACAGGGGGCGGAGGGCTACACCTTC.

In its sample, this clonotype was seen a few times. The gene calls are TRBV19 and TRBJ2-1; 11 positions agree with TRBD2. From germline, CDR1 is LNHDA and CDR2 SQIVND (reference sequence). This CDR3 spans 14 amino acids. V shed 3 bases, J shed 6 bases, and the junction held 1 base outside the gene matches. The CDR3 coding sequence is TGTGCCAGTAGTATTACTAGCGGGGGCAATGAGCAGTTCTTC. Its protein product is CASSITSGGNEQFF.

The chain combines TRBV20-1 with TRBJ2-3, with 9 bases lining up with TRBD2. Trimming cost V 6 bases and J 0 bases; bases outside gene matches: 10. In germline, CDR1 is DFQATT, CDR2 SNEGSKA (reference sequence). The CDR3 extends over 16 amino acids. This chain's CDR3 is CSANVIAGVSTDTQYF. The CDR3 nucleotides are TGCAGTGCAAACGTGATAGCGGGAGTTAGCACAGATACGCAGTATTTT.

This clonotype was detected a few times. V usage is TRBV4-3 and J usage is TRBJ2-1; D unclear. The V end was cut by 1 base, the J end by 4 bases, with 11 bases between. This CDR3 contains 15 residues. In germline, CDR1 is LGHNA, CDR2 YSLEER. CDR3 nucleotide sequence: TGCGCCAGCAGCCAAGTACAGCTAGATTACAATGAGCAGTTCTTC. Its protein is CASSQVQLDYNEQFF.

This clonotype was detected a few times. The gene calls are TRBV20-1 and TRBJ2-1; D is perhaps TRBD2 (6 bases). CDR1 and CDR2 from the germline V gene are DFQATT and SNEGSKA (reference sequence). This CDR3 contains 14 residues. V gave up 7 bases and J gave up 2 bases, with 15 bases separating them. The CDR3 region has the DNA TGCAGTGGTAAAGGCAGGGAGGCCTACAATGAGCAGTTCTTC. It specifies CSGKGREAYNEQFF.

This clonotype was observed a few times. V gene TRBV6-5 combines with J gene TRBJ2-1, with no clear D. This CDR3 spans 15 amino acids. V dropped 0 bases and J dropped 4 bases, with 10 bases sitting between them. Germline assignment: CDR1 MNHEY and CDR2 SVGAGI. The CDR3 nucleotides read TGTGCCAGCAGTTACTCCCCAGAACCGTACAATGAGCAGTTCTTC. It translates to CASSYSPEPYNEQFF.

This chain uses TRBV29-1 with TRBJ2-5; possibly TRBD2 for D (5 bases). V dropped 6 bases and J dropped 1 base, with 18 bases sitting between them. The CDR3 loop spans 15 amino acids. CDR1 and CDR2 (germline): SQVTM, ANQGSEA. CDR3 region: CSVATEGRAQETQYF. In DNA form, the CDR3 reads TGCAGCGTGGCCACCGAGGGAAGGGCCCAAGAGACCCAGTACTTC. The variable domain in full, completed from reference TRBV29-1 and TRBJ2-5, reads SAVISQKPSRDICQRGTSLTIQCQVDSQVTMMFWYRQQPGQSLTLIATANQGSEATYESGFVIDKFPISRPNLTFSTLTVSNMSPEDSSIYLCSVATEGRAQETQYFGPGTRLLVL.

This clonotype turned up a few times. V gene TRBV9 combines with J gene TRBJ2-6; TRBD1 matches 10 bases. Losses at the gene ends were 4 bases for V and 0 bases for J; bases not matched to a gene: 13. Germline V gene data show CDR1 as SGDLS and CDR2 as YYNGEE. This CDR3 is built from 20 residues. The CDR3 reads CASSPPPRTGGYSGANVLTF. CDR3 coding DNA: TGTGCCAGCAGCCCTCCTCCCCGGACAGGGGGTTACTCTGGGGCCAACGTCCTGACTTTC.

This clonotype was counted between two and nine times. This chain links TRBV20-1 with TRBJ1-5; D is possibly TRBD1 (5 bases). V lost 5 bases and J lost 7, with 12 bases in between. This CDR3 contains 12 residues. Germline assignment: CDR1 DFQATT and CDR2 SNEGSKA (reference sequence). CDR3 sequence reads: CSALYQGQPQHF. The CDR3 DNA reads TGCAGTGCTCTATACCAGGGCCAGCCCCAGCATTTT.

This clonotype was observed a few times. V and J are TRBV12-3 or TRBV12-4 and TRBJ1-1, with TRBD1 as a possible D gene (6 bases). V was pared by 2 bases and J by 0 bases, with 13 bases between. This CDR3 contains 16 residues. CDR3 residues: CASSLSQGGVNTEAFF. The CDR3 coding sequence is TGTGCCAGCAGTTTATCACAGGGAGGGGTGAACACTGAAGCTTTCTTT.

This clonotype was recorded a few times. This chain links TRBV5-5 with TRBJ1-5, with D possibly TRBD1 on 5 matching bases. The germline V and J ends were trimmed by 0 bases and 15 bases, with 16 bases remaining between them. The CDR3 is 13 amino acids. CDR1 is SGHKS, CDR2 YYEKEE, per germline (reference sequence). CDR3 sequence (DNA): TGTGCCAGCAGCTTGGTAGGGACTGGGGGTTGGCATTTT. This encodes CASSLVGTGGWHF. The full variable domain, rest sourced from reference TRBV5-5 and TRBJ1-5, is DAGVTQSPTHLIKTRGQQVTLRCSPISGHKSVSWYQQVLGQGPQFIFQYYEKEERGRGNFPDRFSARQFPNYSSELNVNALLLGDSALYLCASSLVGTGGWHFGDGTRLSIL.

The chain recombines TRBV7-2 with TRBJ1-3, with 10 bases matching TRBD1. CDR1 and CDR2 from the germline V gene are SGHTA and FQGNSA. The V gene end was trimmed by 5 bases and the J gene end by 3 bases; junction bases not matched to a gene: 4. This CDR3 has 15 amino acids. CDR3 nucleotides: TGTGCCAGCAGCCCCGGGACAGGGGATGGAAACACCATATATTTT. Its translation: CASSPGTGDGNTIYF.

This chain joins TRBV3-1 and TRBJ1-1; possible D gene TRBD1, 5 bases. The CDR3 runs to 15 residues. Looked up from germline, CDR1 is LGHDT and CDR2 is YNNKEL (reference sequence). Trimming removed 5 bases from V and 3 bases from J, with 16 bases in between. CDR3 coding DNA: TGTGCCAGCAGCGACCCCTCGGGGGGGGACACTGAAGCTTTCTTT. Translating gives CASSDPSGGDTEAFF.

This clonotype was found a few times. The rearrangement uses TRBV20-1 and TRBJ1-4, with 9 positions matching TRBD1. Trimming removed 2 bases from V and 10 bases from J; junction bases left unmatched: 8. Germline V gene sequence: CDR1 DFQATT, CDR2 SNEGSKA (reference sequence). CDR3 length: 14 residues. CDR3 coding DNA: TGCAGTGCTAGATCATCGGGACAGGGTAGAAAACTGTTTTTT. This encodes CSARSSGQGRKLFF.

This chain connects TRBV28 to TRBJ2-7; 8 bases are a match to TRBD1. This CDR3 is built from 14 residues. V shed 5 bases and J 6 bases; nucleotides not matched to a gene: 9. The germline V gene has CDR1 MDHEN and CDR2 SYDVKM. CDR3 loop: CASSHQSGGVEQYF. Written as DNA, the CDR3 is TGTGCCAGCAGTCACCAATCAGGGGGCGTCGAGCAGTACTTC.

This chain uses TRBV29-1 with TRBJ2-1, with TRBD2 identical over 9 bases. CDR1 SQVTM and CDR2 ANQGSEA come from the germline V gene. J lost 9 bases, V lost 4 bases, and 7 bases had no gene match. The CDR3 spans 13 residues. The CDR3 spells CSVAASGMGEQFF. The CDR3 nucleotides read TGCAGCGTTGCGGCTAGCGGGATGGGTGAGCAGTTCTTC.

This rearrangement joins TRBV7-2 to TRBJ2-3; 7 positions agree with TRBD2. This CDR3 region has 19 residues. Trimming at V came to 2 bases and at J to 0 bases, leaving 14 bases not matched to a gene. Germline assignment: CDR1 SGHTA and CDR2 FQGNSA. CDR3 nucleotides: TGTGCCAGCAGCTTATCTCCAGCGGGGCCCCTTACTAGCACAGATACGCAGTATTTT. It encodes CASSLSPAGPLTSTDTQYF.

The gene calls are TRBV6-6 and TRBJ2-7; D could derive from TRBD1 or TRBD2 (5 bases each). Trimming stripped 7 bases from V and 2 bases from J, with 15 bases between. The CDR3 extends over 14 amino acids. The germline CDR1 and CDR2 sequences are MNHNY and SVGAGI (reference sequence). The CDR3 coding sequence is TGTGCCAGCATCGACCGGGGCAGGGCCTACGAGCAGTACTTC. Translated: CASIDRGRAYEQYF.

This clonotype occurred many times. The chain employs TRBV12-5 and TRBJ2-1, with unresolved D. The germline CDR1 and CDR2 sequences are LGHNT and FRNRAP. Trimming pared 1 base from V and 6 bases from J, leaving 1 base between. This CDR3 is built from 11 residues. The CDR3 DNA reads as TGTGCTAGTGGTTTGGGCAATGAGCAGTTCTTC. It translates to CASGLGNEQFF.

Remarks on this clonotype: A much larger clone is a single base away; this may be a read error. The V call is TRBV7-2, the J call TRBJ1-2, with D possibly matching TRBD1 (6 bases). This CDR3 region has 13 residues. V shed 6 bases and J shed 4 bases, with 12 bases lying between them. Germline CDR1 and CDR2: SGHTA and FQGNSA. CDR3: CTSRPTGFYGYTF. The DNA of the CDR3 is TGTACCAGCAGACCGACAGGATTCTATGGCTACACCTTC.

This clonotype turned up a few times. The V and J genes are TRBV5-1 and TRBJ1-1, with D possibly being TRBD1 (6 bases). Trimming left V 4 bases short and J 4 bases short, with 14 bases between. The CDR3 is 14 residues long. Germline CDR1 is SGHRS and CDR2 is YFSETQ. CDR3 bases: TGCGCCAGCAGCCCGCAAACAGGGCTCACTGAAGCTTTCTTT. Its protein product is CASSPQTGLTEAFF.

Only a few counts were recorded for this clonotype. The chain couples TRBV28 to TRBJ2-7; 9 bases are a match to TRBD2. The CDR3 totals 15 residues. V shed 0 bases, J shed 6 bases, and the junction held 6 bases outside the gene matches. The germline CDR1 and CDR2 sequences are MDHEN and SYDVKM. CDR3 residues: CASSLWGLASREQYF. In DNA form, the CDR3 reads TGTGCCAGCAGTTTATGGGGACTAGCTTCGCGCGAGCAGTACTTC. The full variable domain, rest sourced from reference TRBV28 and TRBJ2-7, is DVKVTQSSRYLVKRTGEKVFLECVQDMDHENMFWYRQDPGLGLRLIYFSYDVKMKEKGDIPEGYSVSREKKERFSLILESASTNQTSMYLCASSLWGLASREQYFGPGTRLTVT.

Concerning this clonotype: A junction end diverges from the germline sequence, so it may reflect a read error. This chain joins TRBV20-1 and TRBJ1-4; D is possibly TRBD1 (5 bases). This CDR3 region has 15 residues. Germline V gene sequence: CDR1 DFQATT, CDR2 SNEGSKA (reference sequence). The CDR3 sequence is CSARPGEGINEELFF. The CDR3 nucleotides are TGCAGTGCTAGACCTGGGGAGGGGATAAATGAAGAACTGTTTTTT.

J is TRBJ2-3 and V is TRBV27; 7 nucleotides line up with TRBD1. From germline, CDR1 is MNHEY and CDR2 SMNVEV (reference sequence). V dropped 3 bases and J dropped 14; count of bases not matched to a gene: 11. The CDR3 has 13 amino acids. The CDR3 is CASSFTPGQKSYF. For the CDR3, the DNA is TGTGCCAGCAGTTTTACTCCGGGACAGAAATCGTATTTT.

This clonotype came up a few times. Germline is not matched at one junction end, which may reflect a read error. V is TRBV7-8 and J is TRBJ2-1, with D tentatively TRBD2 (5 bases). In germline, CDR1 is SGHVS, CDR2 FQNEAQ. The CDR3 consists of 17 residues. The CDR3 sequence: CAGSQPSLVRFYNEQFF. CDR3 sequence (DNA): TGTGCCGGCAGCCAACCGTCACTAGTTCGGTTCTACAATGAGCAGTTCTTC.

The V gene is TRBV7-8, the J gene TRBJ2-5; 9 bases line up with TRBD2. Germline V gene sequence: CDR1 SGHVS, CDR2 FQNEAQ. V lost 4 bases to trimming and J lost 6 bases; unmatched junction nucleotides: 12. The CDR3 consists of 16 residues. CDR3 in DNA: TGTGCCAGCAGCTCCGGCTCGGCTAGCGGGATGAAGACCCAGTACTTC. It yields the protein CASSSGSASGMKTQYF.

The rearrangement uses TRBV20-1 and TRBJ1-6, with 9 bases lining up with TRBD1. CDR3 length: 15 amino acids. V was clipped by 7 bases and J by 6 bases; unmatched bases: 10. Per germline, CDR1 DFQATT and CDR2 SNEGSKA (reference sequence). The DNA for the CDR3 is TGCAGTGTCCTCCCGCTACAGGGGGCTAATTCACCCCTCCACTTT. Its translation is CSVLPLQGANSPLHF.